One and the same sample provided the 16 T cell receptor beta chains below, sequenced in a study of OX40 agonist ivuxolimab in advanced cancers. Libraries were prepared by immunoSEQ multiplex PCR; TCRdb keeps only in-frame clonotypes and omits some of them. The table records some 81,000 clones, approximately 83% of them present only once. This material consisted of CD4+ or CD8+ T cells sorted from blood, taken in a trial of the OX40 agonist ivuxolimab. The receptors stem from an adult with an advanced solid tumor such as melanoma, head and neck, liver or kidney cancer.

The chain joins TRBV4-3 to TRBJ2-3, with D perhaps TRBD2 (6 bases). Germline lookup yields CDR1 LGHNA and CDR2 YSLEER. The CDR3 totals 13 residues. V was shortened by 3 bases and J by 5 bases, with 9 bases between the two germline ends. CDR3 amino acids: CASSQQEGDTQYF. CDR3 DNA sequence: TGCGCCAGCAGCCAGCAGGAGGGAGATACGCAGTATTTT.

The gene calls are TRBV5-1 and TRBJ2-1; a possible D gene is TRBD2 (6 bases). Germline CDR1 SGHRS, CDR2 YFSETQ. The CDR3 is 15 residues long. V dropped 2 bases and J dropped 3 bases, with 12 bases sitting between them. The CDR3 protein is CASSFLGGDYNEQFF. Written as DNA, the CDR3 is TGCGCCAGCAGCTTCCTTGGCGGGGACTACAATGAGCAGTTCTTC.

The chain uses TRBV23-1 and TRBJ2-7, with D perhaps TRBD2 (5 bases). TRBV23-1 is designated an ORF whose function remains uncertain. V was trimmed by 6 bases and J by 0 bases, leaving 15 bases between them. The CDR3 sequence is 15 residues long. The CDR3 nucleotides are TGCGCCAGCAGGGAGGACTTCCCGAGCTCCTACGAGCAGTACTTC. Amino acids: CASREDFPSSYEQYF.

This chain joins TRBV5-1 and TRBJ2-7; 7 nucleotides align to TRBD1. The CDR3 length is 14 residues. After removal of 1 base from V and 5 bases from J, the junction contained 6 bases not matched to a gene. The germline gives CDR1 SGHRS, CDR2 YFSETQ. The CDR3 DNA sequence: TGCGCCAGCAGCTTGACAGGGGTAGTCCACGAGCAGTACTTC. Amino acids: CASSLTGVVHEQYF.

The CDR3 bases are TGCGCCAGCAGCTTGGAGGCTAGCGTTCAGTACTTC. Protein product: CASSLEASVQYF. The chain has TRBV5-1 and TRBJ2-4, with D possibly TRBD2 on 6 matching bases. The CDR3 runs 12 residues. Trimming shortened V by 0 bases and J by 11 bases, and 9 bases separated the two germline ends. Germline V lookup: CDR1 SGHRS, CDR2 YFSETQ.

This chain links TRBV19 with TRBJ1-6; TRBD1 aligns across 10 bases. Germline V gives CDR1 LNHDA, CDR2 SQIVND (reference sequence). V lost 7 bases and J lost 7; bases outside the gene matches: 7. The CDR3 is 15 residues long. The CDR3 coding sequence is TGTGCCAGTACCTGGACAGGGGGGATGAATTCACCCCTCCACTTT. Translation: CASTWTGGMNSPLHF. Combining the CDR3 with reference TRBV19 and TRBJ1-6 gives the whole variable domain DGGITQSPKYLFRKEGQNVTLSCEQNLNHDAMYWYRQDPGQGLRLIYYSQIVNDFQKGDIAEGYSVSREKKESFPLTVTSAQKNPTAFYLCASTWTGGMNSPLHFGNGTRLTVT.

V and J are TRBV20-1 and TRBJ2-5; D is unresolved. Trimming left V 0 bases short and J 4 bases short, with 3 bases between. Per the germline V gene, CDR1 is DFQATT and CDR2 is SNEGSKA (reference sequence). There are 11 residues in the CDR3. Written as DNA, the CDR3 is TGCAGTGCTAGAGATTTAGAGACCCAGTACTTC. It yields the protein CSARDLETQYF.

This clone was observed a handful of times. V gene TRBV7-2 combines with J gene TRBJ1-1; TRBD1 matches 8 bases. Trimming at V came to 5 bases and at J to 1 base, leaving 6 bases not matched to a gene. The germline V gene has CDR1 SGHTA and CDR2 FQGNSA. This CDR3 region has 15 residues. In nucleotides, the CDR3 is TGTGCCAGCAGCCCTACAGGGACAGGGAACACTGAAGCTTTCTTT. It yields the protein CASSPTGTGNTEAFF.

Worth noting for this clone: The identical CDR3 is also encoded by other nucleotide sequences in the sample. V is TRBV7-9 and J is TRBJ1-3; D unresolved. The CDR3 is 15 residues long. Germline V gives CDR1 SEHNR, CDR2 FQNEAQ (reference sequence). V dropped 2 bases and J dropped 0 bases, with 8 bases sitting between them. CDR3 DNA: TGTGCCAGCAGCTTATACCTCCTCTCTGGAAACACCATATATTTT. It codes for CASSLYLLSGNTIYF.

The chain combines TRBV6-5 with TRBJ1-4; D is uncertain. V lost 2 bases and J lost 3, with 7 bases in between. The CDR3 covers 14 residues. Germline-derived CDR1 and CDR2 are MNHEY and SVGAGI. This chain's CDR3 is CASSYSQSNEKLFF. In DNA form, the CDR3 reads TGTGCCAGCAGTTACAGTCAGTCTAATGAAAAACTGTTTTTT.

CDR3 region: CASSRVGTGGQETQYF. The DNA of the CDR3 is TGTGCCAGCAGCCGAGTTGGGACTGGGGGACAAGAGACCCAGTACTTC. The chain couples TRBV7-2 to TRBJ2-5; tentative D call: TRBD2 (6 bases). Germline assignment: CDR1 SGHTA and CDR2 FQGNSA. The CDR3 is made up of 16 amino acids. Trimming took 5 bases from V and 2 from J, leaving 18 bases between them. The whole variable domain, remainder taken from reference TRBV7-2 and TRBJ2-5, is GAGVSQSPSNKVTEKGKDVELRCDPISGHTALYWYRQSLGQGLEFLIYFQGNSAPDKSGLPSDRFSAERTGGSVSTLTIQRTQQEDSAVYLCASSRVGTGGQETQYFGPGTRLLVL.

In nucleotides, the CDR3 is TGTGCCAGCAGTCCCACATGGGGACAGGGGGCGGATTATGGCTACACCTTC. The encoded protein is CASSPTWGQGADYGYTF. The V call is TRBV27, the J call TRBJ1-2, with TRBD1 matching over 12 bases. J lost 5 bases, V lost 5 bases, and 12 bases had no gene match. The CDR3 totals 17 residues. Germline CDR1 is MNHEY and CDR2 is SMNVEV (reference sequence).

This clone was seen only once. The chain joins TRBV25-1 to TRBJ2-7, with 8 bases lining up with TRBD2. There are 15 residues in the CDR3. V was pared by 3 bases and J by 6 bases, with 10 bases of the junction left unmatched. Germline CDR1 reads MGHDK; CDR2 reads SYGVNS. The CDR3 coding sequence is TGTGCCAGCAGTGACGGAGTAGCGGGGCGCTTCGAGCAGTACTTC. Protein: CASSDGVAGRFEQYF.

The chain carries TRBV5-1 and TRBJ2-5, with 7 nucleotides matching TRBD1. There are 15 residues in the CDR3. The germline V gene encodes CDR1 SGHRS and CDR2 YFSETQ. V gave up 0 bases and J gave up 4 bases; unmatched junction bases: 6. The CDR3 spells CASSLVGDRAETQYF. The DNA of the CDR3 is TGCGCCAGCAGCTTGGTAGGGGACAGAGCAGAGACCCAGTACTTC.

The sample holds one count of this clone. The chain carries TRBV29-1 and TRBJ1-1, with a tentative D call TRBD1 (5 bases). Trimming removed 0 bases from V and 3 bases from J, with 23 bases in between. CDR1 SQVTM and CDR2 ANQGSEA come from the germline V gene. CDR3 size: 18 residues. The CDR3 is CSVEDTVHPLVGDTEAFF. DNA for the CDR3: TGCAGCGTTGAAGACACAGTGCATCCCCTTGTGGGGGACACTGAAGCTTTCTTT.

The genes are TRBV2 and TRBJ2-6; 13 bases map to TRBD2. The V gene's germline CDR1 is SNHLY and CDR2 FYNNEI. This CDR3 comprises 18 residues. Unmatched junction bases numbered 11, after V lost 2 bases and J lost 10 bases. The CDR3 sequence: CASSEPRTSGGEVNVLTF. The CDR3, as DNA: TGTGCCAGCAGTGAACCCCGTACTAGCGGGGGGGAGGTAAACGTCCTGACTTTC.